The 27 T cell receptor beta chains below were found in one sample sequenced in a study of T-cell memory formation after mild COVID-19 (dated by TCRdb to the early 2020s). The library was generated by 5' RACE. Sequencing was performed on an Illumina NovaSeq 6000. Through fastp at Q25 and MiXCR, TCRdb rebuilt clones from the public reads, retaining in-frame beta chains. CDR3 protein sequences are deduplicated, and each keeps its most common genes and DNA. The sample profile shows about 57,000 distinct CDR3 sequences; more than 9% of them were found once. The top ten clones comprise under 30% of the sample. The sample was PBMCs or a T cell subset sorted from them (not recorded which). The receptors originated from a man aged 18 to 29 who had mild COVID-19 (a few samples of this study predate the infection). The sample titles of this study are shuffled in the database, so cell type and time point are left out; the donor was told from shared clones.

CDR3 amino acids: CASAALRSYTEAFF. CDR3 DNA sequence: TGTGCCAGCGCCGCTTTACGGAGCTACACTGAAGCTTTCTTT. The chain employs TRBV2 and TRBJ1-1; no definite D call. Trimming stripped 8 bases from V and 3 bases from J, with 16 bases between. This CDR3 has 14 residues. The germline V gene has CDR1 SNHLY and CDR2 FYNNEI.

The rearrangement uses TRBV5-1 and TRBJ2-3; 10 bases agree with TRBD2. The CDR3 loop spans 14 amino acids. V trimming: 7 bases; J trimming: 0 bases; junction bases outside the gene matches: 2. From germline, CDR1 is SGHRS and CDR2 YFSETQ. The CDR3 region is CASGLAASTDTQYF. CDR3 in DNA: TGCGCCAGCGGACTAGCGGCGAGCACAGATACGCAGTATTTT. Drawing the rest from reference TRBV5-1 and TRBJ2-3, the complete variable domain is KAGVTQTPRYLIKTRGQQVTLSCSPISGHRSVSWYQQTPGQGLQFLFEYFSETQRNKGNFPGRFSGRQFSNSRSEMNVSTLELGDSALYLCASGLAASTDTQYFGPGTRLTVL.

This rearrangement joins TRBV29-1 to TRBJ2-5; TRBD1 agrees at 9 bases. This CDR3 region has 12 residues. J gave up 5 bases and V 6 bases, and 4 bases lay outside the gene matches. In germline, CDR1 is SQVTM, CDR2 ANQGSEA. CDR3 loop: CSVWTGAETQYF. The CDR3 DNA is TGCAGCGTCTGGACAGGGGCTGAGACCCAGTACTTC.

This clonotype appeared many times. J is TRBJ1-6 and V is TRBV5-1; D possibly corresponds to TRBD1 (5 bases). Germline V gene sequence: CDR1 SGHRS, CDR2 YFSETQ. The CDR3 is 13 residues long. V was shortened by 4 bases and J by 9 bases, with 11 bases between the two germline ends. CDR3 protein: CASSVKGASPLHF. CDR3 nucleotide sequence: TGCGCCAGCAGCGTAAAAGGGGCTTCACCCCTCCACTTT. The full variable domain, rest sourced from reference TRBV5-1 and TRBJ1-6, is KAGVTQTPRYLIKTRGQQVTLSCSPISGHRSVSWYQQTPGQGLQFLFEYFSETQRNKGNFPGRFSGRQFSNSRSEMNVSTLELGDSALYLCASSVKGASPLHFGNGTRLTVT.

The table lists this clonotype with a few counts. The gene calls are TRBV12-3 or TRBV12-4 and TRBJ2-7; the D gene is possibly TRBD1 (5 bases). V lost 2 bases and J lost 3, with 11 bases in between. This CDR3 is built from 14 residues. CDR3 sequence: CASSLYGQHYEQYF. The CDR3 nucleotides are TGTGCCAGCAGTTTATACGGACAACACTACGAGCAGTACTTC.

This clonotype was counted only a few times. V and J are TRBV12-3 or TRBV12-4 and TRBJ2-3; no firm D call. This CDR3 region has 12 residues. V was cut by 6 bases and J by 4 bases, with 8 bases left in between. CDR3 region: CASRRHADTQYF. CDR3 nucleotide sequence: TGTGCCAGCAGGCGGCATGCAGATACGCAGTATTTT.

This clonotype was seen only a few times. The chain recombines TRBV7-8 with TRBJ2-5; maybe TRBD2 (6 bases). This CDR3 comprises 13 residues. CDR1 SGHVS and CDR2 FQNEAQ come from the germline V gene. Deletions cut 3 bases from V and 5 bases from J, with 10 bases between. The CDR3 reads CASSLSGGETQYF. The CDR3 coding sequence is TGTGCCAGCAGCTTGTCTGGGGGGGAGACCCAGTACTTC.

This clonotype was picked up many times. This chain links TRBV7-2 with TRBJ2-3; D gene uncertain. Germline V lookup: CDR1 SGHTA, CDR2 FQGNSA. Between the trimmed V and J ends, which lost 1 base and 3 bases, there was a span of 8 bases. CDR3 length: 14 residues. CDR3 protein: CASSLGPATDTQYF. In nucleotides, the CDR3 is TGTGCCAGCAGCTTAGGGCCAGCTACAGATACGCAGTATTTT.

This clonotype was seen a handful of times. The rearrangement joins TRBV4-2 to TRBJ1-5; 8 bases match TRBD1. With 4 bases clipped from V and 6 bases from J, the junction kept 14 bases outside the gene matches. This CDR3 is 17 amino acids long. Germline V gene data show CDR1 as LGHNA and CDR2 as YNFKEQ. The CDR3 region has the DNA TGTGCCAGCAGCCCAGCGGGGGAAACAGGGGGGGTTCAGCCCCAGCATTTT. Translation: CASSPAGETGGVQPQHF.

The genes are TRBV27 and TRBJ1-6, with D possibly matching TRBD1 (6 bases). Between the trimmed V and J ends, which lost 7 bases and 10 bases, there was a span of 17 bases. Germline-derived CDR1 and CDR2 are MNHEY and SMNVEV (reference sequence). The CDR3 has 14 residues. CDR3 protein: CASMPRTAGSPLHF. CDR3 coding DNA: TGTGCCAGCATGCCACGGACAGCAGGGTCACCCCTCCACTTT.

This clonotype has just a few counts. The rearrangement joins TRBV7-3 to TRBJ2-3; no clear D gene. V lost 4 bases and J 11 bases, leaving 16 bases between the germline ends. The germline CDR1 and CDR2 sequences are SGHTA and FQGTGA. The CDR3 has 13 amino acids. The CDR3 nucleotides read TGTGCCAGCAGCTCAAAGATGTTGGCGGAGCAGTATTTT. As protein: CASSSKMLAEQYF.

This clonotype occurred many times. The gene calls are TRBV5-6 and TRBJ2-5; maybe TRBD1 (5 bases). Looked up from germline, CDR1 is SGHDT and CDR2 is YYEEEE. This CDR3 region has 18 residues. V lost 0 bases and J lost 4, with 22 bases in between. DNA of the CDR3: TGTGCCAGCAGCTTGGCCAGGGCATCACGGTCGGGTGGAGAGACCCAGTACTTC. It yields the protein CASSLARASRSGGETQYF. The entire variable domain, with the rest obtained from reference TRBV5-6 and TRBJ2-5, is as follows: DAGVTQSPTHLIKTRGQQVTLRCSPKSGHDTVSWYQQALGQGPQFIFQYYEEEERQRGNFPDRFSGHQFPNYSSELNVNALLLGDSALYLCASSLARASRSGGETQYFGPGTRLLVL.

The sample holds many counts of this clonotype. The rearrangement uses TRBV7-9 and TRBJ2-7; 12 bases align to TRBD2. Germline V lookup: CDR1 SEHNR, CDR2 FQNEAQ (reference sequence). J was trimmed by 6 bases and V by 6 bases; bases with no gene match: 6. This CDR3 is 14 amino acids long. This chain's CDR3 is CASSPPGLAGEQYV. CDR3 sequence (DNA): TGTGCCAGCAGTCCTCCGGGACTAGCGGGCGAGCAGTACGTC.

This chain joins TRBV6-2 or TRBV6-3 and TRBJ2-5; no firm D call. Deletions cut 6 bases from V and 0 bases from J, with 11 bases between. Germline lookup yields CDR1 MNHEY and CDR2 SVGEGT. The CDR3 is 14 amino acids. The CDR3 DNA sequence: TGTGCCAGCAGAGGTATCCGGGACCAAGAGACCCAGTACTTC. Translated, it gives CASRGIRDQETQYF.

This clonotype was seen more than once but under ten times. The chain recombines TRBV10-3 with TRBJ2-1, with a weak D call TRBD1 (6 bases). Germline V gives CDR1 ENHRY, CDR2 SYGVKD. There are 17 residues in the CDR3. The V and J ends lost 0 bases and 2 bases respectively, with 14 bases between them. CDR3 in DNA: TGTGCCATCAGTGAGTCGAGACAGGAGACCGCCTACAATGAGCAGTTCTTC. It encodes CAISESRQETAYNEQFF.

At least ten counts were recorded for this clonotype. This CDR3 reads CASSSLLRELFF. CDR3 in DNA: TGTGCCAGCAGCTCCCTTCTACGGGAGCTGTTTTTT. The V call is TRBV7-6, the J call TRBJ2-2; D unresolved. The CDR3 runs 12 residues. Germline-derived CDR1 and CDR2 are SGHVS and FNYEAQ. Deletions cut 4 bases from V and 9 bases from J, with 9 bases between.

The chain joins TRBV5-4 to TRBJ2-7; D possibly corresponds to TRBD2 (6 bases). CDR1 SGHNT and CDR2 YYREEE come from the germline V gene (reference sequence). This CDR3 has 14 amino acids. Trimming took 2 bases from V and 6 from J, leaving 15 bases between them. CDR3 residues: CASSFTGERGEQYF. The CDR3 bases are TGTGCCAGCAGCTTCACGGGGGAGAGAGGCGAGCAGTACTTC.

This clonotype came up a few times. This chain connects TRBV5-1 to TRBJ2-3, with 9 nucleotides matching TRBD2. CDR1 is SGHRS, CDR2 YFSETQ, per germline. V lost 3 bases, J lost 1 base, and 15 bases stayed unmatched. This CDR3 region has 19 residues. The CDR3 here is CASSSFWAGGPKGTDTQYF. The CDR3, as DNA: TGCGCCAGCAGCTCGTTCTGGGCGGGGGGGCCTAAAGGCACAGATACGCAGTATTTT.

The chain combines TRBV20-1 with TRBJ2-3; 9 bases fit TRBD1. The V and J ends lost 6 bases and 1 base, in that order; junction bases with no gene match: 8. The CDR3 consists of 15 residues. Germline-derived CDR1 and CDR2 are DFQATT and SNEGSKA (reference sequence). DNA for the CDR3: TGCAGTGCCGTCGCGGACAGGGGCGGCACAGATACGCAGTATTTT. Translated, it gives CSAVADRGGTDTQYF.

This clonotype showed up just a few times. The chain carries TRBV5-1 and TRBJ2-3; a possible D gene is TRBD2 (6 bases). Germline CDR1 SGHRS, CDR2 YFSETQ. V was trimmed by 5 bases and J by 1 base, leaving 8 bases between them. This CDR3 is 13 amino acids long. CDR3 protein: CASSGEGTDTQYF. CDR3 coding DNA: TGCGCCAGCAGTGGGGAGGGCACAGATACGCAGTATTTT.

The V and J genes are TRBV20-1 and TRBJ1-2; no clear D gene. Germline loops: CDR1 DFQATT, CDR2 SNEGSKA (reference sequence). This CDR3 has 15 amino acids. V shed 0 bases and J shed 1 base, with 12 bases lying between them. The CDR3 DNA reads TGCAGTGCTAGAGAGGGTGCAGGCTTTAACTATGGCTACACCTTC. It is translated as CSAREGAGFNYGYTF.

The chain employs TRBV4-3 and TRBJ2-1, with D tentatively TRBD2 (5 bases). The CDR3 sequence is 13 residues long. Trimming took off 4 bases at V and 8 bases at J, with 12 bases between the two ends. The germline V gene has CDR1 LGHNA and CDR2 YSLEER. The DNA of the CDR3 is TGCGCCAGCAGCCCGAGCGGTGTGCATGAGCAGTTCTTC. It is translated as CASSPSGVHEQFF.

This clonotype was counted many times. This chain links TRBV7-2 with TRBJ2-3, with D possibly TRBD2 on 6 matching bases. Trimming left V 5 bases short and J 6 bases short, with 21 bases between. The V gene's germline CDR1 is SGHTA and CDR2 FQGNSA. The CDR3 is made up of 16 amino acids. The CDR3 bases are TGTGCCAGCAGCCCCAGTTCGGGCGGGGAGCTCGATACGCAGTATTTT. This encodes CASSPSSGGELDTQYF. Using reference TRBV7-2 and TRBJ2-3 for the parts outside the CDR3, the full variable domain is GAGVSQSPSNKVTEKGKDVELRCDPISGHTALYWYRQSLGQGLEFLIYFQGNSAPDKSGLPSDRFSAERTGGSVSTLTIQRTQQEDSAVYLCASSPSSGGELDTQYFGPGTRLTVL.

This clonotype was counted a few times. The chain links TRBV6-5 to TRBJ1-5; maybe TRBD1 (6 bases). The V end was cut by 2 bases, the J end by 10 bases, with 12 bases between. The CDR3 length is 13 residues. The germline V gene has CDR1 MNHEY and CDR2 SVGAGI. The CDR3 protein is CASSYGGRRPQHF. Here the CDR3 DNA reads TGTGCCAGCAGTTACGGGGGGCGGCGACCCCAGCATTTT.

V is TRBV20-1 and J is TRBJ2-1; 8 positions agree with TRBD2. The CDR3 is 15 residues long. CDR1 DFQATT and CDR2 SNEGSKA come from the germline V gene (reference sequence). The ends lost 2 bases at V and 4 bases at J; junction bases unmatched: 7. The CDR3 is CSARSAQRGYNEQFF. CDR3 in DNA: TGCAGTGCTAGATCGGCCCAGCGGGGGTACAATGAGCAGTTCTTC.

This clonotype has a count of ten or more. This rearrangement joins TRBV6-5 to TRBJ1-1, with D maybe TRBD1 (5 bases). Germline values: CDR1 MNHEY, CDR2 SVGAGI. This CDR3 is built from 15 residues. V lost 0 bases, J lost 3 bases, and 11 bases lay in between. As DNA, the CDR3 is TGTGCCAGCAGTTACTCTAGGGGAGGGGACACTGAAGCTTTCTTT. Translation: CASSYSRGGDTEAFF.

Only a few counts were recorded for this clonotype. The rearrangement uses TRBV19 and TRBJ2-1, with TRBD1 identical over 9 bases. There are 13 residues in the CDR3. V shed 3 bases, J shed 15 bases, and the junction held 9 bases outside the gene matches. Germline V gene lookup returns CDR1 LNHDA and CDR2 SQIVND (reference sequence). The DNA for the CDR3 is TGTGCCAGTAGTATTGGCTCCGGGACAGGGTCGTTCTTC. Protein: CASSIGSGTGSFF.